This T cell receptor (beta chain) comes out of a study of low-dose radiotherapy and immunotherapy resistance in tumors. Study as a whole: The schedule for Cohort 2 used 1 Gy per fraction every two weeks, which added up to 13 Gy over 26 weeks.

CDR1 is SGHNT, CDR2 YYREEE, per germline (reference sequence). Trimming stripped 4 bases from V and 1 base from J, with 8 bases between. The CDR3 loop spans 13 amino acids. First-strand cDNA relied on TRAV- and TRBV-specific primers spanning alpha and beta chains. It was with a constant-region primer and a V-primer adapter that TCRs were amplified over around 18 PCR cycles. In vitro transcription served to amplify the mRNA that had been isolated. TCRdb redid the calling of the reads with MiXCR, one entry per CDR3 protein. The sample holds approximately 11,000 distinct CDR3 sequences; 55% to 65% are singletons and the top ten take roughly 12%. There are a few counts of this clonotype. Enrollment required an advanced solid tumor negative for tumor-infiltrating lymphocytes.

The chain is built from TRBV5-4 and TRBJ1-1, with D unclear. This TCR derives from a human donor with advanced metastatic prostate, ovarian, gallbladder or colorectal cancer (not recorded which). This table probably holds off-target reads from a library built for another chain. In nucleotides, the CDR3 is TGTGCCAGCAGCCTAAAAGGGAACACTGAAGCTTTCTTT. Protein sequence: CASSLKGNTEAFF. The variable domain in full, with the rest retrieved from reference TRBV5-4 and TRBJ1-1, is ETGVTQSPTHLIKTRGQQVTLRCSSQSGHNTVSWYQQALGQGPQFIFQYYREEENGRGNFPPRFSGLQFPNYSSELNVNALELDDSALYLCASSLKGNTEAFFGQGTRLTVV.